This entry lists 2 T cell receptor beta chains sequenced from one sample in a study of cytotoxic CD8 clonotypes in ibrutinib-treated CLL. Produced via immunoSEQ multiplex PCR; TCRdb's table is partial and in-frame only. The data contain around 140,000 clones, around 77% of them singletons. The sample consisted of PBMCs, taken after 12 months of ibrutinib treatment. The receptors derive from a human donor with chronic lymphocytic leukemia.

The V call is TRBV2, the J call TRBJ2-1, with a possible D match to TRBD1 (6 bases). This CDR3 contains 15 residues. The V end was cut by 7 bases, the J end by 6 bases, with 19 bases between. Germline V gene data show CDR1 as SNHLY and CDR2 as FYNNEI. CDR3 sequence: CASILRDMSFNEQFF. The CDR3 DNA reads TGTGCCAGCATATTGAGGGACATGAGCTTCAATGAGCAGTTCTTC.

The gene calls are TRBV15 and TRBJ2-5; unclear D gene. Between the trimmed V and J ends, which lost 1 base and 4 bases, there was a span of 4 bases. Germline V gene data show CDR1 as LNHNV and CDR2 as YYDKDF (reference sequence). The CDR3 has 12 residues. In DNA, the CDR3 is TGTGCCACCAGCAGAGGGCCAGAGACCCAGTACTTC. Amino acids: CATSRGPETQYF.